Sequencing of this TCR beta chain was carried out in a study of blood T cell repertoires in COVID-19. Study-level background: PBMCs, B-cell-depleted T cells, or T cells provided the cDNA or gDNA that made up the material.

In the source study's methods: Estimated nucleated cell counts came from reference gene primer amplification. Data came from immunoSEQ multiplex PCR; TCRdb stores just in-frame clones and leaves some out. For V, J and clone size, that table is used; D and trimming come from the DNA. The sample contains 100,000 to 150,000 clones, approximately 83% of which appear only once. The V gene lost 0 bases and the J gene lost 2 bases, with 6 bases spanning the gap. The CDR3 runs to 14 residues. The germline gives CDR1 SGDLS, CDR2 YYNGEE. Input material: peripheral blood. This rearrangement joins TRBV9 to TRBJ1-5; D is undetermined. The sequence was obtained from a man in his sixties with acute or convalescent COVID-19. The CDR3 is CASSVDFGNQPQHF. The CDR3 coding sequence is TGTGCCAGCAGCGTAGATTTCGGCAATCAGCCCCAGCATTTT.